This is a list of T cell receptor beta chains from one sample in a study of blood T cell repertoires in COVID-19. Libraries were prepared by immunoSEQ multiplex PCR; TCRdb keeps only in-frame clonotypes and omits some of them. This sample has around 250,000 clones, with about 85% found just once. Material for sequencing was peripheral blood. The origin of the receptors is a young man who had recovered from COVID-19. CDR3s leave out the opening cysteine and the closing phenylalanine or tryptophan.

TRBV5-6	ASGLSGGVYEQF
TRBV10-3	AISRAGTEAF
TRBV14	ASSERGGLRKNEQF
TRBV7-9	ASSLEGDGGYT
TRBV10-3	AARDREGEKLF
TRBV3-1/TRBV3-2	ASSQTSGGAGDTQY
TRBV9	ASSVVASGNTGELF
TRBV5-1	ASSLERDEQY
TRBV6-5	ASSFDRDNYGYT
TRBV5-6	ASSRGTKETQY